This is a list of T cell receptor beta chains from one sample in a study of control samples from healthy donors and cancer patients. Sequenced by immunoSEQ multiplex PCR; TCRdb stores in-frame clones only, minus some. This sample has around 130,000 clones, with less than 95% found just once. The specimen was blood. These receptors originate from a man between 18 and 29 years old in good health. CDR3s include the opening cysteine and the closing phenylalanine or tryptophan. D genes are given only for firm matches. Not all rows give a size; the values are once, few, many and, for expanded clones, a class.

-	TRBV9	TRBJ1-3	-	TGTGCCAGCAGCGTGACCTCTGGAAACACCATATATTTT	CASSVTSGNTIYF
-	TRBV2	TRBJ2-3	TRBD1	TGTGCCAGCAAGTCAGGGCAGGGGGTATGGGATACGCAGTATTTT	CASKSGQGVWDTQYF
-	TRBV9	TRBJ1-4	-	TGTGCCAGCAGCGAAGACATCGTGGGGAATGAAAAACTGTTTTTT	CASSEDIVGNEKLFF
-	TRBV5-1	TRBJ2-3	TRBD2	TGCGCCAGCAGCTTGGAGCGGGGGACAGATACGCAGTATTTT	CASSLERGTDTQYF
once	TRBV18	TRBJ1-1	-	TGTGCCAGCTCACCAGAATTTATCAGGGAGGCTGAAGCTTTCTTT	CASSPEFIREAEAFF
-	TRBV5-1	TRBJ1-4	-	TGCGCCAGCAGCTCCGCAGGGGTGGGGACTAATGAAAAACTGTTTTTT	CASSSAGVGTNEKLFF
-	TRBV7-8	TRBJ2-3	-	TGTGCCAGCAGATCCCTCACAGATACGCAGTATTTT	CASRSLTDTQYF
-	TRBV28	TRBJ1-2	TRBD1	TGTGCCAGCCTTCGACAGGGGAAATATGGCTACACCTTC	CASLRQGKYGYTF
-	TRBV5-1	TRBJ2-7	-	TGCGCCAGCAGCCTTGACAGTACAAGCTCCTACGAGCAGTACTTC	CASSLDSTSSYEQYF
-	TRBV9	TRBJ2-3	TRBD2	TGTGCCAGCAGCGTCGGACTAGCGGGGGTTACAGATACGCAGTATTTT	CASSVGLAGVTDTQYF
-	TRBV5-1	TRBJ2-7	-	TGCGCCAGCAGCTTGGTAGGGCCCTACGAGCAGTACTTC	CASSLVGPYEQYF
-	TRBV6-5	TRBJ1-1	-	TGTGCCAGCAGTTCCGGCCGGGTGAACACTGAAGCTTTCTTT	CASSSGRVNTEAFF
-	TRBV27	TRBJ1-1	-	TGTGCCAGCAGTTTATACCCCAGGGTGTACACTGAAGCTTTCTTT	CASSLYPRVYTEAFF
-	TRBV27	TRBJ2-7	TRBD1	TGTGCCAGCAGCTCGGGGACAGGGGGCGACGAGCAGTACTTC	CASSSGTGGDEQYF
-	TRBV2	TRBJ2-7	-	TGTGCCAGCAGTCCTTGGTTACATTCCTACGAGCAGTACTTC	CASSPWLHSYEQYF
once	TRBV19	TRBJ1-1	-	TGTGCCAGTAGTACAGGGAGAGGGGCCAACACTGAAGCTTTCTTT	CASSTGRGANTEAFF
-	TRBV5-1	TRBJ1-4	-	TGCGCCAGCAGCTTGGGGTGGGGTAATGAAAAACTGTTTTTT	CASSLGWGNEKLFF
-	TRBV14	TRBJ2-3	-	TGTGCCAGCAGCCAAGGGGTCGCCAGGCCCACAGATACGCAGTATTTT	CASSQGVARPTDTQYF
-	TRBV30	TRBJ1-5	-	TGTGCCTGGACCCAGGCGGTCAATCAGCCCCAGCATTTT	CAWTQAVNQPQHF
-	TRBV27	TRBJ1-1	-	TGTGCCACCCACTTTGTGGGGCGGACTGAAGCTTTCTTT	CATHFVGRTEAFF
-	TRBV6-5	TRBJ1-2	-	TGTGCCAGCACCTTGGGCACTTCGCGCTTTTATGGCTACACCTTC	CASTLGTSRFYGYTF
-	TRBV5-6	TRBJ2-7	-	TGTGCCAGCAGCTACCTTCGGGGGAGGTCCTACGAGCAGTACTTC	CASSYLRGRSYEQYF
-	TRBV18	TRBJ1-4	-	TGTGCCAGCTCACCTAGACAGGATAATGAAAAACTGTTTTTT	CASSPRQDNEKLFF
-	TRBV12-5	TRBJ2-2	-	TGTGCTAGTGGTTTGGGCCCCTGGGCCGGGGAGCTGTTTTTT	CASGLGPWAGELFF
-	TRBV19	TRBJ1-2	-	TGTGCCAGTAGTAGGAACAGGCTGCCTAACTATGGCTACACCTTC	CASSRNRLPNYGYTF
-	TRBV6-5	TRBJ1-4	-	TGTGCCAGCAGTTACGAGGCGGACGAAAAACTGTTTTTT	CASSYEADEKLFF
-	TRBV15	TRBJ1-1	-	TGTGCCACCGCACGCACCACTGAAGCTTTCTTT	CATARTTEAFF
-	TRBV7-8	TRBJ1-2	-	TGTGCCAGCAGCTTATCATGGCAGGGCGGCTATGGCTACACCTTC	CASSLSWQGGYGYTF
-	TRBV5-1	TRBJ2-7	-	TGCGCCAGCAGCTTGGTCCAGTGGGGCCTCGACGAGCAGTACTTC	CASSLVQWGLDEQYF
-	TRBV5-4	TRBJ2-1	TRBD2	TGTGCCAGCAGCTTACTTCGGGGGGGCGCCTACAATGAGCAGTTCTTC	CASSLLRGGAYNEQFF
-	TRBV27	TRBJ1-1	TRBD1	TGTGCCAGCAGTCGACAGGGAACTGAAGCTTTCTTT	CASSRQGTEAFF
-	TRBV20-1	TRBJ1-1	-	TGCAGTGCCCGGGACGTTGAAGCTTTCTTT	CSARDVEAFF
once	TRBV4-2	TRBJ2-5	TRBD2	TGTGCCAGCAGCCAGGAGCGGGGGAGGCAAGAGACCCAGTACTTC	CASSQERGRQETQYF
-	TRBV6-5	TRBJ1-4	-	TGTGCCAGCAGCCCACTGGGGGGTGGAGAAAAACTGTTTTTT	CASSPLGGGEKLFF
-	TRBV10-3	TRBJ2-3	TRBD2	TGTGCCATCGGACTAGCGGGGGACACAGATACGCAGTATTTT	CAIGLAGDTDTQYF
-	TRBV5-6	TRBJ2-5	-	TGTGCCAGCAGCTCTCAGGATCGAGAGACCCAGTACTTC	CASSSQDRETQYF
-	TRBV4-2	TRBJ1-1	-	TGTGCCAGCAGCCACGGGGGGGAGGTTTACACTGAAGCTTTCTTT	CASSHGGEVYTEAFF
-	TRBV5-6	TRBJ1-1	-	TGTGCCAGCAGCTTGGCCGGGCCGAACACTGAAGCTTTCTTT	CASSLAGPNTEAFF
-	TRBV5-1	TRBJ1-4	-	TGCGCCAGCAGCTACGGACAGTCTAATGAAAAACTGTTTTTT	CASSYGQSNEKLFF